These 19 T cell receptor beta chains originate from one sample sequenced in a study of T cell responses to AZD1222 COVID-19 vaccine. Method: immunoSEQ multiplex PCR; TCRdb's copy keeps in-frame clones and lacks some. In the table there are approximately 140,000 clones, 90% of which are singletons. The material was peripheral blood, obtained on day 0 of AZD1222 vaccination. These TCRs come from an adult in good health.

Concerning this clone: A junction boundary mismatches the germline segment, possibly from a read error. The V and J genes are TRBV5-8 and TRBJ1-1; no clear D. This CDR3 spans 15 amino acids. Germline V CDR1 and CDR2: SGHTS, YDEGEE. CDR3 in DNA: TGTGCCAGCACCTTGGTTCGGGCAGGGAACACTGAAGCTTTCTTT. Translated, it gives CASTLVRAGNTEAFF.

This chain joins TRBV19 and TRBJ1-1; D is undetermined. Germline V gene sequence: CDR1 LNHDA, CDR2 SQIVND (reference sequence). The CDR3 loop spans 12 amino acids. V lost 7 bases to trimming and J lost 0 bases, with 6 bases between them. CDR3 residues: CASNDMNTEAFF. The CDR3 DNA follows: TGTGCCAGTAACGACATGAACACTGAAGCTTTCTTT.

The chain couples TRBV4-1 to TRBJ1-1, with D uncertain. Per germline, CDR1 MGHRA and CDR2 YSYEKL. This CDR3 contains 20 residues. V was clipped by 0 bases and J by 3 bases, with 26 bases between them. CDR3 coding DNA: TGCGCCAGCAGCCAAGATTCAGACCCATTGCTCGGGAGGTCGTACACTGAAGCTTTCTTT. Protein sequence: CASSQDSDPLLGRSYTEAFF.

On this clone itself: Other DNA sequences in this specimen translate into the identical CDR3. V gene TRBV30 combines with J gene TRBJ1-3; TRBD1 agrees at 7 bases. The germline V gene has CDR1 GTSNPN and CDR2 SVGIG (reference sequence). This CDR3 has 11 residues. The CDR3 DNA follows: TGTGCACGGGACAGCGGCAACACCATATATTTT. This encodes CARDSGNTIYF.

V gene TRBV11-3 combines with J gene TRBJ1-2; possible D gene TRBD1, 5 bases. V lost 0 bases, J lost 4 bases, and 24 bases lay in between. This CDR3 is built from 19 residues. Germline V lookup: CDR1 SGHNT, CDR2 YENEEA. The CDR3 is CASSLDRVPWGPRSYGYTF. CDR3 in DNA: TGTGCCAGCAGCTTAGATCGTGTGCCATGGGGACCAAGGAGCTATGGCTACACCTTC.

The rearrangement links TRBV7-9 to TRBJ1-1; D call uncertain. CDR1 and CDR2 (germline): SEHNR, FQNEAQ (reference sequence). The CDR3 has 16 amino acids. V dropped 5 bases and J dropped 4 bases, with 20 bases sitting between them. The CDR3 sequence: CASSHFRPGKSTEAFF. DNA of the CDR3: TGTGCCAGCAGCCATTTCCGCCCCGGGAAGAGCACTGAAGCTTTCTTT.

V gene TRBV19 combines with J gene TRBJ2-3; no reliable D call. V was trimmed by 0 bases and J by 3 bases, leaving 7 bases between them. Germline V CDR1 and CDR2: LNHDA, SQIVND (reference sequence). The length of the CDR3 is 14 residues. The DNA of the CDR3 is TGTGCCAGTAGTATAGATTCCCAAACAGATACGCAGTATTTT. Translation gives CASSIDSQTDTQYF. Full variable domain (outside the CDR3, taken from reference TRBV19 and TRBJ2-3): DGGITQSPKYLFRKEGQNVTLSCEQNLNHDAMYWYRQDPGQGLRLIYYSQIVNDFQKGDIAEGYSVSREKKESFPLTVTSAQKNPTAFYLCASSIDSQTDTQYFGPGTRLTVL.

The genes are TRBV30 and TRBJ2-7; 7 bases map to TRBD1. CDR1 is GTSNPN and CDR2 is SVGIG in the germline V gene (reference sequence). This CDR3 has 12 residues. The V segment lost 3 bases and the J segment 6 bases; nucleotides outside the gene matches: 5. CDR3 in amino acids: CAWRGGTAEQYF. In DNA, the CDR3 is TGTGCCTGGAGGGGTGGGACAGCCGAGCAGTACTTC.

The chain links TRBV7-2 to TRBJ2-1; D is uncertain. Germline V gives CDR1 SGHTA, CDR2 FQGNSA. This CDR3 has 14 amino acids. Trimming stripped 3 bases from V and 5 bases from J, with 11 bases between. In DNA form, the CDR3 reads TGTGCCAGCAGCTTCAATGTAGGGCACAATGAGCAGTTCTTC. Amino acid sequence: CASSFNVGHNEQFF.

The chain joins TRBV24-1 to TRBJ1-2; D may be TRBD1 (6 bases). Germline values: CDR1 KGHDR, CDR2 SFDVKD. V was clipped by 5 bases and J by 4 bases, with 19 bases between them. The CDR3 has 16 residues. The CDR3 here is CATSGTTGPNFYGYTF. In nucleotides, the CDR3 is TGTGCCACCAGTGGCACAACAGGGCCGAATTTCTATGGCTACACCTTC.

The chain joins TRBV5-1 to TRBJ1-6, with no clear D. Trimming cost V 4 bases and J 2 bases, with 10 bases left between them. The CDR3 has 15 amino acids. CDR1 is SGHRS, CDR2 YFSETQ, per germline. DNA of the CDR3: TGCGCCAGCAGCCCCGATACTACCTATAATTCACCCCTCCACTTT. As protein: CASSPDTTYNSPLHF.

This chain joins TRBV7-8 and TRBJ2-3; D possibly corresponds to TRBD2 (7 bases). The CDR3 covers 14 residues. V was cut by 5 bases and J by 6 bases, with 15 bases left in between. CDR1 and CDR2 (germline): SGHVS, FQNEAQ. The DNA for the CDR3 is TGTGCCAGCAGCCCCAGGACTAGGGGGGATACGCAGTATTTT. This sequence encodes CASSPRTRGDTQYF.

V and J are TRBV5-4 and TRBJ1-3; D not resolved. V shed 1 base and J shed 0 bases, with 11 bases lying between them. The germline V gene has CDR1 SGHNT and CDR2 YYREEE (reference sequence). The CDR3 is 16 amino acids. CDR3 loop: CASSLNGILSGNTIYF. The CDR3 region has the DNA TGTGCCAGCAGCTTGAACGGAATTCTCTCTGGAAACACCATATATTTT.

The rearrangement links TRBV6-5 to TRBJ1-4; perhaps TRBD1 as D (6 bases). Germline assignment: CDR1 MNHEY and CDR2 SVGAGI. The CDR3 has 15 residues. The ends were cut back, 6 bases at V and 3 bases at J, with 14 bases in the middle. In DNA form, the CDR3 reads TGTGCCAGCAGAGCAACAGGGCTATCTAATGAAAAACTGTTTTTT. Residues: CASRATGLSNEKLFF.

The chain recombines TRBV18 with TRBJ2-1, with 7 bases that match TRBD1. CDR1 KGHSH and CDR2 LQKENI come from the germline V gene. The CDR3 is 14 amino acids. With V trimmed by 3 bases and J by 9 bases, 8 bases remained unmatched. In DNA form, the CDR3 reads TGTGCCAGCTCACCTCGGGACAGATCGACTGAGCAGTTCTTC. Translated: CASSPRDRSTEQFF.

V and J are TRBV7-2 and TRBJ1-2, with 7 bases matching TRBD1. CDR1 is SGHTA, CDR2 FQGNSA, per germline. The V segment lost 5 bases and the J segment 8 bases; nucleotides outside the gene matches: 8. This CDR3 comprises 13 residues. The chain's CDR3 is CASSPGTVGGYTF. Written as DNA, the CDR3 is TGTGCCAGCAGCCCGGGGACAGTTGGCGGCTACACCTTC.

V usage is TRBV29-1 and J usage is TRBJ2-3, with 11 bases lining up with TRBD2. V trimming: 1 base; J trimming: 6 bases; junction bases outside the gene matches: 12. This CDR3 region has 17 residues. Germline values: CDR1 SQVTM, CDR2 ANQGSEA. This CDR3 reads CSVEVAGGPSPMDTQYF. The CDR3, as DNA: TGCAGCGTTGAAGTAGCGGGAGGGCCCTCCCCGATGGATACGCAGTATTTT.

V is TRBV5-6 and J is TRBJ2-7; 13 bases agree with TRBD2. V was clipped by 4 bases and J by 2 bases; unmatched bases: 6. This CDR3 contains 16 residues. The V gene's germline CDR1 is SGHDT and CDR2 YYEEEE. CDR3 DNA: TGTGCCAGCAGCCTGGGACTAGCGGGGTCCACCTACGAGCAGTACTTC. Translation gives CASSLGLAGSTYEQYF.

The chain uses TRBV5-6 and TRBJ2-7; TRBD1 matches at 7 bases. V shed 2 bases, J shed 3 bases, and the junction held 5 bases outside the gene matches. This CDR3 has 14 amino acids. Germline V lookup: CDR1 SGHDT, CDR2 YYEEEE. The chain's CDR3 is CASSFGDRVYEQYF. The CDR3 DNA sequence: TGTGCCAGCAGCTTTGGAGACAGGGTCTACGAGCAGTACTTC.